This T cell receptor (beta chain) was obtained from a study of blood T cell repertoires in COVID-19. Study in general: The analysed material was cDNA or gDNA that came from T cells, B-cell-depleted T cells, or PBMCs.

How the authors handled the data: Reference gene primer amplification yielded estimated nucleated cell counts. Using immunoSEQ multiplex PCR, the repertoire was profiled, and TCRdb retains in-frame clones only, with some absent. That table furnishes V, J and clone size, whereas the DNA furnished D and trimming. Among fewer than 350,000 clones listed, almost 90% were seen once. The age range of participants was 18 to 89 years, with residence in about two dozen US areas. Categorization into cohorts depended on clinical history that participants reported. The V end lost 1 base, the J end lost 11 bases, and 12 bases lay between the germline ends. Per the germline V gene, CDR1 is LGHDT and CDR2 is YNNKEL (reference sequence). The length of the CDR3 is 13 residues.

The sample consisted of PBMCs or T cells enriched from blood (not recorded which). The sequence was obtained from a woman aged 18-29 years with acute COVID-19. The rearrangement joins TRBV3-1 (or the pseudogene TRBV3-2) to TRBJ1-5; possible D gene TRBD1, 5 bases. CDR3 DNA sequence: TGTGCCAGCAGCCAAGCCGGGGGATCGGCCCAGCATTTT. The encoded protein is CASSQAGGSAQHF.